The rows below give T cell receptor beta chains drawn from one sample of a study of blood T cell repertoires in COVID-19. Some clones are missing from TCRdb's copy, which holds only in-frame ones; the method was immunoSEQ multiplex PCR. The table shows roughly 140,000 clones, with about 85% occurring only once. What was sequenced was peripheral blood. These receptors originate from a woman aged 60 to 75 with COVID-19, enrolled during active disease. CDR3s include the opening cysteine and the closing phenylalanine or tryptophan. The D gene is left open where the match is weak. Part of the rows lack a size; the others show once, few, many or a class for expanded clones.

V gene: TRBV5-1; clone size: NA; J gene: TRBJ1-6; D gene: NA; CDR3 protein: CASSLGGRYYNSPLHF; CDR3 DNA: TGCGCCAGCAGCTTGGGGGGGCGCTACTATAATTCACCCCTCCACTTT
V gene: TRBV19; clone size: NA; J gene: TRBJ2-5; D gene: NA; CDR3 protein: CASSIAQQETQYF; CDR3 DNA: TGTGCCAGTAGTATAGCTCAGCAAGAGACCCAGTACTTC
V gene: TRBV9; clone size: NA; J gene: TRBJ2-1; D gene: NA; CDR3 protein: CASSPRQTGSYNEQFF; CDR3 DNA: TGTGCCAGCAGCCCCAGACAGACTGGCTCCTACAATGAGCAGTTCTTC
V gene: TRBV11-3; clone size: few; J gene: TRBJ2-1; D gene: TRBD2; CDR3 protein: CASSAGTSGKSEQFF; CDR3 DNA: TGTGCCAGCAGCGCCGGGACTAGCGGGAAGAGTGAGCAGTTCTTC
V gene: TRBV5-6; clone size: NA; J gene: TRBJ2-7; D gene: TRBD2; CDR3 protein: CASNLILAGDHEQYF; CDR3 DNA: TGTGCCAGCAACCTTATCCTAGCGGGAGATCACGAGCAGTACTTC
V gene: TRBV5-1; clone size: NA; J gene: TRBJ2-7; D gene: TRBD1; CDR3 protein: CASSLAGTGFYEQYF; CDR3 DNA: TGCGCCAGCAGCTTGGCCGGGACAGGGTTCTACGAGCAGTACTTC
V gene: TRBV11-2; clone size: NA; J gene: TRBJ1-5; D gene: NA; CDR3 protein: CASSLDPLYRVGDQPQHF; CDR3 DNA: TGTGCCAGCAGCTTAGATCCCCTCTACAGGGTTGGTGATCAGCCCCAGCATTTT
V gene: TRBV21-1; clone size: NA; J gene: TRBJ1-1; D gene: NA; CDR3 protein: CASSNRQGLFNTEAFF; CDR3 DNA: TGTGCCAGCAGCAACAGACAGGGGCTATTCAACACTGAAGCTTTCTTT
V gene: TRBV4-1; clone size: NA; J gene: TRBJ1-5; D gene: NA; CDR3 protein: CASSQDLGEDQPQHF; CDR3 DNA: TGCGCCAGCAGCCAAGATTTGGGGGAGGATCAGCCCCAGCATTTT
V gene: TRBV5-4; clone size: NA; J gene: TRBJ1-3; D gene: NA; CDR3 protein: CASSPSVPSGNTIYF; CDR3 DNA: TGTGCCAGCAGCCCCAGTGTACCTTCTGGAAACACCATATATTTT
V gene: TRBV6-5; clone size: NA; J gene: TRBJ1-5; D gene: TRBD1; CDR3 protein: CASDLQGARDQPQHF; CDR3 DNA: TGTGCCAGCGACCTCCAGGGGGCGCGGGATCAGCCCCAGCATTTT
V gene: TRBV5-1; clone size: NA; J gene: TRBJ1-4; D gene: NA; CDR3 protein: CASSLVGGEKLFF; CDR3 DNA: TGCGCCAGCAGCTTGGTCGGGGGTGAAAAACTGTTTTTT
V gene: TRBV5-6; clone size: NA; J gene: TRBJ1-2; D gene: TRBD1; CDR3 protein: CASSSGQTNYGYTF; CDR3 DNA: TGTGCCAGCAGCTCGGGACAGACCAACTATGGCTACACCTTC
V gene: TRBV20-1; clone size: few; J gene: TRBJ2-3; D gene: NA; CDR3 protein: CSASSGLTDTQYF; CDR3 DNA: TGCAGTGCTAGTTCCGGACTCACAGATACGCAGTATTTT
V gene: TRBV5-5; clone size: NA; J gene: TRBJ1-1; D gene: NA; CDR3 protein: CASSEGAEAFF; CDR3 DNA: TGTGCCAGCAGCGAGGGGGCTGAAGCTTTCTTT